Reported below is one T cell receptor beta chain. Its antigen is still unknown. Method: immunoSEQ multiplex PCR; TCRdb's copy keeps in-frame clones and lacks some. The table has 150,000 or so clones, 65% to 90% seen once. The CDR3 loop spans 13 amino acids. CDR1 is SEHNR, CDR2 FQNEAQ, per germline (reference sequence). V gave up 1 base and J gave up 8 bases, with 9 bases separating them. This entry is derived from a study of T cell responses to AZD1222 COVID-19 vaccine. Whole-study results and caveats: After two AZD1222 doses, spike-specific TCR breadth and depth rose versus day 0. Clonal diversity was possibly underestimated, and the donors were mostly white British, with more females. Repertoires were sampled only after the peak T cell response.

The origin of this receptor is an adult in good health. This chain connects TRBV7-9 to TRBJ1-5, with TRBD1 as a possible D gene (5 bases). The sequences come from peripheral blood, collected on day 0 of AZD1222 vaccination. The CDR3 DNA reads TGTGCCAGCAGCTTAGGGAGGGGAGAGCCCCAGCATTTT. This gives the protein CASSLGRGEPQHF.